Shown below are 9 T cell receptor beta chains from a single sample sequenced in a study of identifying expanded T cells in peripheral blood. The data were produced by immunoSEQ multiplex PCR, yet TCRdb's version contains in-frame clones alone and is incomplete. The table includes about 130,000 clones, less than 90% detected once. What was sequenced was blood. Source of these receptors: a person between 18 and 69 years old in good health.

This chain joins TRBV6-1 and TRBJ1-5; 10 positions match TRBD1. Germline-derived CDR1 and CDR2 are MNHNS and SASEGT. The V segment lost 4 bases and the J segment 0 bases; nucleotides outside the gene matches: 9. This CDR3 spans 18 amino acids. CDR3 sequence: CASSVGTGDYNSNQPQHF. CDR3 in DNA: TGTGCCAGCAGTGTTGGGACAGGGGATTACAATAGCAATCAGCCCCAGCATTTT.

This clone turned up a few times. V is TRBV27 and J is TRBJ2-1; D ambiguous. Germline assignment: CDR1 MNHEY and CDR2 SMNVEV (reference sequence). The CDR3 covers 13 residues. Trimming removed 5 bases from V and 6 bases from J, with 11 bases in between. The DNA for the CDR3 is TGTGCCAGCAGTATCGGACGGACCAATGAGCAGTTCTTC. It is translated as CASSIGRTNEQFF.

This clone showed up just once. The V gene is TRBV12-5, the J gene TRBJ2-1, with TRBD2 matching over 13 bases. V was clipped by 0 bases and J by 8 bases; unmatched bases: 22. CDR3 length: 22 amino acids. Germline V gives CDR1 LGHNT, CDR2 FRNRAP. The CDR3 sequence: CASGLVQRGGLAGEKDSDEQFF. The CDR3 bases are TGTGCTAGTGGTTTGGTACAGAGGGGTGGACTAGCGGGAGAGAAGGACAGCGATGAGCAGTTCTTC.

This chain links TRBV4-1 with TRBJ2-1; 9 bases are a match to TRBD2. CDR1 and CDR2 (germline): MGHRA, YSYEKL. The CDR3 consists of 16 residues. J gave up 5 bases and V 4 bases, and 9 bases lay outside the gene matches. The CDR3 loop is CASSPRVAGGNNEQFF. The DNA for the CDR3 is TGCGCCAGCAGCCCAAGAGTGGCGGGAGGGAACAATGAGCAGTTCTTC.

The V gene is TRBV6-1, the J gene TRBJ2-1, with D possibly being TRBD2 (6 bases). The germline V gene has CDR1 MNHNS and CDR2 SASEGT. The length of the CDR3 is 14 residues. V was pared by 7 bases and J by 4 bases, with 14 bases between. The CDR3 region is CASIPRAGYNEQFF. The CDR3 coding sequence is TGTGCCAGCATCCCCAGGGCGGGGTACAATGAGCAGTTCTTC.

This clone was counted once. The chain has TRBV19 and TRBJ1-5; D is unclear. V lost 6 bases to trimming and J lost 2 bases, with 11 bases between them. This CDR3 has 14 residues. The germline gives CDR1 LNHDA, CDR2 SQIVND (reference sequence). This chain's CDR3 is CASRSEEGNQPQHF. As DNA, the CDR3 is TGTGCCAGTAGGTCCGAAGAGGGCAATCAGCCCCAGCATTTT.

This sequence joins TRBV7-9 and TRBJ2-7; 12 positions agree with TRBD2. The CDR3 has 16 amino acids. CDR1 and CDR2 (germline): SEHNR, FQNEAQ (reference sequence). J gave up 6 bases and V 3 bases, and 9 bases lay outside the gene matches. The CDR3 here is CASSFSSTSGSSEQYF. In DNA, the CDR3 is TGTGCCAGCAGCTTCAGCTCGACTAGCGGGAGCTCCGAGCAGTACTTC.

The V gene is TRBV2, the J gene TRBJ1-1; possibly TRBD1 for D (6 bases). V was shortened by 8 bases and J by 7 bases, with 17 bases between the two germline ends. The germline gives CDR1 SNHLY, CDR2 FYNNEI. The CDR3 is 13 residues long. The chain's CDR3 is CASSEGGRGEAFF. In DNA form, the CDR3 reads TGTGCCAGCTCCGAAGGGGGGCGCGGTGAAGCTTTCTTT.

This clone showed up just once. The chain is built from TRBV7-3 and TRBJ2-7, with TRBD1 identical over 7 bases. The CDR3 spans 15 residues. Germline V gene lookup returns CDR1 SGHTA and CDR2 FQGTGA. The ends lost 4 bases at V and 4 bases at J; junction bases unmatched: 10. The CDR3 spells CASSSGQVSWYEQYF. The CDR3 DNA follows: TGTGCCAGCAGCTCCGGACAGGTAAGTTGGTACGAGCAGTACTTC.